This record looks at one T cell receptor beta chain sequence and its context. This record belongs to a study of blood T cell repertoires in COVID-19. The CDR3 consists of 15 residues. Trimming shortened V by 5 bases and J by 6 bases, and 14 bases separated the two germline ends. The V gene's germline CDR1 is LNHDA and CDR2 SQIVND (reference sequence). Using immunoSEQ multiplex PCR, the repertoire was profiled, and TCRdb retains in-frame clones only, with some absent. The sample includes under 350,000 clones, about nine tenths of them seen just once. The TCR originated in a woman aged 25 to 45 with COVID-19, enrolled during active disease. The sequencing input was peripheral blood. The chain uses TRBV19 and TRBJ1-6; unclear D gene. DNA for the CDR3: TGTGCCAGTAGTCTCTCCCGTATGTCTAATTCACCCCTCCACTTT. Translation: CASSLSRMSNSPLHF.